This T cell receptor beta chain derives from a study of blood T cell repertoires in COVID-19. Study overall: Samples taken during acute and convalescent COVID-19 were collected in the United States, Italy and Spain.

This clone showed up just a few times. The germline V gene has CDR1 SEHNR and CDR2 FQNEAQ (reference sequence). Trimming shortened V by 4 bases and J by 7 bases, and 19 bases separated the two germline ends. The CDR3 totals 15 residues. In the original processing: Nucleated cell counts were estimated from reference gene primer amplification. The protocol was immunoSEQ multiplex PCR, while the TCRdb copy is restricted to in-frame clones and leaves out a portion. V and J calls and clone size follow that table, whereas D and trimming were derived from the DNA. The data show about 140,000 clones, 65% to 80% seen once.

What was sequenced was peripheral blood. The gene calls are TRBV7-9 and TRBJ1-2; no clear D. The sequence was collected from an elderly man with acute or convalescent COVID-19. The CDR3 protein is CASSSDQISFSGYTF. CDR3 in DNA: TGTGCCAGCAGCTCTGACCAAATTAGCTTTAGTGGCTACACCTTC.